This T cell receptor (beta chain) was captured in a study of radiotherapy plus CTLA-4 blockade in lung cancer. Sequencing was performed with immunoSEQ multiplex PCR; in TCRdb, only in-frame clones are kept and a portion is missing. The sample contains 12,000 to 15,000 clones, approximately 72% of which appear only once. V lost 7 bases and J 3 bases, leaving 13 bases between the germline ends. Germline values: CDR1 MNHEY, CDR2 SVGAGI. The CDR3 runs to 13 residues. Concerning this clone: Its cognate antigen is unknown.

Study-level points and caveats: After radiotherapy and ipilimumab, tumor-derived clones expanded in peripheral blood.

The input for sequencing was peripheral blood, taken from a patient treated with radiotherapy plus ipilimumab. The sequence came from a human donor with non-small cell lung cancer whose response to radiotherapy plus ipilimumab could not be evaluated. This rearrangement joins TRBV6-5 to TRBJ2-7; a weak D match, TRBD2 (5 bases). Written as DNA, the CDR3 is TGTGCCAGCATGTTACACGGGGACTACGAGCAGTACTTC. This translates into CASMLHGDYEQYF.